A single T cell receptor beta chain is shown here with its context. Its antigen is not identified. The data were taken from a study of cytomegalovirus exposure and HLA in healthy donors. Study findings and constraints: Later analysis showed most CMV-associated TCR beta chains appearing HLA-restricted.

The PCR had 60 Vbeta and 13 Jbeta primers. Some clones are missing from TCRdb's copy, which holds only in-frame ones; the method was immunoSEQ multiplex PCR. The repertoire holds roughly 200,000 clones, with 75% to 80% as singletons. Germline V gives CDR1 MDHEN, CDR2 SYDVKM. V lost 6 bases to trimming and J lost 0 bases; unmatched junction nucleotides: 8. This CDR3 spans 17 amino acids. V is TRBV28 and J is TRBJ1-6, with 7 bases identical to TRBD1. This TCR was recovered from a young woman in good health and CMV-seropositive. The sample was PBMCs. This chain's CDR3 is CASSDPQGSSYNSPLHF. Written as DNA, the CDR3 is TGTGCCAGCAGCGACCCACAGGGGAGCTCCTATAATTCACCCCTCCACTTT.